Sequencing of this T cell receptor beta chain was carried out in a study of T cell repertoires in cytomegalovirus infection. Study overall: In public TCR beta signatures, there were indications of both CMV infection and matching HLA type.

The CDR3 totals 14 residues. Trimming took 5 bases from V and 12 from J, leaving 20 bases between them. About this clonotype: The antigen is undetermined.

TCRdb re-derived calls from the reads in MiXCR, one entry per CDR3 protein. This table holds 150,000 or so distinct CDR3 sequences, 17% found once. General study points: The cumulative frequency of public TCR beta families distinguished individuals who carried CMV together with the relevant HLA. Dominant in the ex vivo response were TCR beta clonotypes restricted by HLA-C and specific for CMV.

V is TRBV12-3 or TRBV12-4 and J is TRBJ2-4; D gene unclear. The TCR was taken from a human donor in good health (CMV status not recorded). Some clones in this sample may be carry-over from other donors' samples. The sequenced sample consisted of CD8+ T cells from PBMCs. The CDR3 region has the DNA TGTGCCAGCAGTCCAACGCGGCTAGGGATCAGTCAGTACTTC. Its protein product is CASSPTRLGISQYF.